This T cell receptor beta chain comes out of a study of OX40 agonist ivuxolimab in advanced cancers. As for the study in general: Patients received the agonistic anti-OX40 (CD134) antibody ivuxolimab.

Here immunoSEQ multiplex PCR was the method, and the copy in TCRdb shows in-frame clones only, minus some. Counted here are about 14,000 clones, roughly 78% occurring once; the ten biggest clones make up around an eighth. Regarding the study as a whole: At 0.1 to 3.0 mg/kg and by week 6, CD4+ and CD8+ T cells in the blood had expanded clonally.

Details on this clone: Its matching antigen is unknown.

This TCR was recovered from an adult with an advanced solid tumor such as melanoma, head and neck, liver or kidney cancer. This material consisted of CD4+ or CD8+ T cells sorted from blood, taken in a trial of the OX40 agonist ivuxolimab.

The CDR3 loop reads CAISEGGGSNQPQHF. The CDR3 DNA follows: TGTGCCATCAGTGAGGGGGGCGGGAGCAATCAGCCCCAGCATTTT. This chain uses TRBV10-3 with TRBJ1-5, with a possible D match to TRBD1 (6 bases). Trimming took off 2 bases at V and 1 base at J, with 9 bases between the two ends. There are 15 residues in the CDR3. Per the germline V gene, CDR1 is ENHRY and CDR2 is SYGVKD.